This TCR beta chain appears in the sequencing data of a study of post-analysis software for immune sequencing data. Looking at the study overall: Several disease courses (relapsing-remitting, secondary progressive and progressive-relapsing) of multiple sclerosis were included.

Carried by the TCR beta cDNA libraries were unique molecular identifiers. The yield from about 1 to 10 million T cells was 500,000 or so cDNA molecules in total. MiXCR was run by TCRdb on the PCR reads, yielding one entry per CDR3 protein. Of 650,000 to 850,000 distinct CDR3 sequences listed, about 50% were seen once; the top ten hold roughly 4.4%. The study's findings and limits: By F measure, samples from a shared preparation batch strongly co-clustered. Multiple sclerosis patients showed significantly lower normalized Chao1 diversity than controls did. There were a few TRBV segments more frequent in patients than controls, and TRBV5-6, TRBV5-1 and TRBV20-1 were among them.

A word on this clonotype: Its matching antigen is unknown.

The J segment lost 0 bases and the V segment lost 5 bases, leaving 6 bases of the junction unmatched. This CDR3 spans 17 amino acids. The germline CDR1 and CDR2 sequences are DFQATT and SNEGSKA (reference sequence). Sequencing was done on a sample of blood. The V call is TRBV20-1, the J call TRBJ2-1, with 14 bases that match TRBD2. This sequence originates from a girl under 18 with multiple sclerosis. This CDR3 is CSASGLAGGSSYNEQFF. CDR3 nucleotides: TGCAGTGCTTCCGGACTAGCGGGAGGAAGCTCCTACAATGAGCAGTTCTTC.